This T cell receptor beta chain was found in a study of shared clonotypes between healthy human individuals. This table comes from immunoSEQ multiplex PCR, and its TCRdb copy is limited to in-frame clones, with some not included. Here the sample spans fewer than 850,000 clones, 90% being singletons. In its sample, this clone was seen once. This CDR3 contains 21 residues. V gave up 5 bases and J gave up 1 base, with 33 bases separating them. Germline-derived CDR1 and CDR2 are LNHDA and SQIVND (reference sequence). The chain recombines TRBV19 with TRBJ2-7; D perhaps matches TRBD2 (8 bases). The clonotype originates from a man younger than 35 in good health. Some clones in this sample may be carry-over from other donors' samples. Sequencing was performed on memory CD8+ T cells from PBMCs. The subset denotes: CD45RO+ cells pooled with CCR7-negative TemRA cells. The CDR3 reads CASSPGGRQGSGLASSYEQYF. CDR3 bases: TGTGCCAGTAGTCCCGGGGGGAGACAGGGTTCTGGACTAGCTAGTTCCTACGAGCAGTACTTC.